These T cell receptor beta chains were read from a single sample in a study of cytomegalovirus exposure and HLA in healthy donors. The protocol was immunoSEQ multiplex PCR, while the TCRdb copy is restricted to in-frame clones and leaves out a portion. The repertoire consists of roughly 230,000 clones, with roughly 88% occurring once and the leading ten covering under 4%. The specimen sequenced was PBMCs. The receptors stem from a woman between 25 and 40 years old in good health and CMV-seronegative. Both conserved end residues are part of each CDR3. Fields, in order: D gene, V gene, J gene, clone size, CDR3 DNA, CDR3 protein. A D gene is named only where the DNA matches it firmly. Size is stated for part of the rows, as once, few or many counts, or as a class when the clone is expanded.

>NA|TRBV25-1|TRBJ2-3|NA
TGTGCCAGCAGTGTGACAGGAGTCGCAGATACGCAGTATTTT
CASSVTGVADTQYF
>NA|TRBV20-1|TRBJ2-7|NA
TGCAGTACGGCCGCTGGAGACGAGCAGTACTTC
CSTAAGDEQYF
>TRBD1|TRBV28|TRBJ1-4|NA
TGTGCCAGCAGTATCCTCGACAGGGGGAGTGAAAAACTGTTTTTT
CASSILDRGSEKLFF
>TRBD1|TRBV7-9|TRBJ2-5|few
TGTGCCAGCAGCTCCCTCCGGGACAGGGAAGAGACCCAGTACTTC
CASSSLRDREETQYF
>TRBD1|TRBV11-3|TRBJ1-1|NA
TGTGCCAGCAGCGTAGGGACAGGCCCGAACACTGAAGCTTTCTTT
CASSVGTGPNTEAFF
>NA|TRBV18|TRBJ2-7|few
TGTGCCAGCTCACCAGTCCAAACAGCCTACGAGCAGTACTTC
CASSPVQTAYEQYF
>NA|TRBV15|TRBJ2-3|NA
TGTGCCACCAGCAGATCGTCGACAGTCACAGATACGCAGTATTTT
CATSRSSTVTDTQYF
>NA|TRBV7-9|TRBJ2-5|NA
TGTGCCAGCAGCTTATCCACGGGACCCCGGGGGACCCAGTACTTC
CASSLSTGPRGTQYF
>NA|TRBV11-2|TRBJ2-7|NA
TGTGCCAGCAGCTCCTCAGCGGGTTCCTACGAGCAGTACTTC
CASSSSAGSYEQYF
>NA|TRBV19|TRBJ2-1|NA
TGTGCCAGTAGAGACAGTACCAATGAGCAGTTCTTC
CASRDSTNEQFF
>TRBD2|TRBV27|TRBJ2-7|NA
TGTGCCAGCAGCCCCGGGACTAGCTACGAGCAGTACTTC
CASSPGTSYEQYF
>TRBD1|TRBV19|TRBJ2-1|NA
TGTGCCAGTAGTATAATGGGACAGGGCGTAGACAATGAGCAGTTCTTC
CASSIMGQGVDNEQFF
>TRBD2|TRBV7-8|TRBJ2-7|once
TGTGCCAGCAGCCGGGCGGGGGGCCCGTACGAGCAGTACTTC
CASSRAGGPYEQYF
>TRBD2|TRBV6-5|TRBJ2-1|NA
TGTGCCAGCAGTTACTCGGGCCGCGGGAGGGGTAATGAGCAGTTCTTC
CASSYSGRGRGNEQFF
>TRBD1|TRBV30|TRBJ1-2|NA
TGTGCCTGGACGGGACAGGGGGCGCAGGGCTACACCTTC
CAWTGQGAQGYTF
>NA|TRBV6-5|TRBJ2-5|NA
TGTGCCAGCAGTTATGGCAGGGCGGAGACCCAGTACTTC
CASSYGRAETQYF
>TRBD1|TRBV28|TRBJ1-1|NA
TGTGCCAGCACTTCGGACAGGGCGAACACTGAAGCTTTCTTT
CASTSDRANTEAFF
>NA|TRBV5-1|TRBJ1-5|few
TGCGCCAGCAGCTTCGATCAGCCCCAGCATTTT
CASSFDQPQHF
>NA|TRBV28|TRBJ1-4|NA
TGTGCCAGCAGTCCTTGGGAAGGGGCGGGTACCGCAACTAATGAAAAACTGTTTTTT
CASSPWEGAGTATNEKLFF
>TRBD2|TRBV5-1|TRBJ2-2|NA
TGCGCCAGCAGCTTAGGGACTAGCGGGTCCGGGGAGCTGTTTTTT
CASSLGTSGSGELFF
>TRBD2|TRBV7-8|TRBJ2-5|NA
TGTGCCAGCAGCTTAGTGCGGGGGGGCGGAGAGACCCAGTACTTC
CASSLVRGGGETQYF
>NA|TRBV7-6|TRBJ2-7|NA
TGTGCCAGCAGCTTAGGCCCGGGGGCTAGCTTCAACGAGCAGTACTTC
CASSLGPGASFNEQYF
>TRBD2|TRBV6-9|TRBJ2-7|NA
TGTGCCAGCAGCCTGAGTCCCGGGACTAGCGGGGGCACCTACGAGCAGTACTTC
CASSLSPGTSGGTYEQYF
>TRBD2|TRBV7-3|TRBJ2-7|NA
TGTGCCAGCAGCCCTAGCGGTTTTCTGGGCGAGCAGTACTTC
CASSPSGFLGEQYF
>NA|TRBV5-1|TRBJ1-4|NA
TGCGCCAGCAGCCCCGGGACAACGGCGACTAATGAAAAACTGTTTTTT
CASSPGTTATNEKLFF
>NA|TRBV28|TRBJ2-1|NA
TGTGCCAGCAGTCTCGGACAGCGATTCAATGAGCAGTTCTTC
CASSLGQRFNEQFF
>TRBD1|TRBV27|TRBJ2-2|NA
TGTGCCAGCAGTACAGGGGGGACCGGGGAGCTGTTTTTT
CASSTGGTGELFF
>TRBD2|TRBV5-1|TRBJ2-7|NA
TGCGCCAGCAGCGTGACTAGCGGAGATTACGAGCAGTACTTC
CASSVTSGDYEQYF
>TRBD2|TRBV7-8|TRBJ2-1|NA
TGTGCCAGCAGCCTGGGACTAGCGGGAGGGAACAATGAGCAGTTCTTC
CASSLGLAGGNNEQFF
>NA|TRBV4-1|TRBJ2-1|NA
TGCGCCAGCAGCCAAGGGGCAGTCTCCTACAATGAGCAGTTCTTC
CASSQGAVSYNEQFF
>NA|TRBV19|TRBJ2-7|NA
TGTGCCAGTAGTATAGGCCCAGGGGCCGGGTACGAGCAGTACTTC
CASSIGPGAGYEQYF
>TRBD1|TRBV11-3|TRBJ2-7|NA
TGTGCCAGCAGCCCCGGGACAGGTTACTACGAGCAGTACTTC
CASSPGTGYYEQYF
>TRBD2|TRBV7-2|TRBJ2-5|NA
TGTGCCAGCAGCGTAGGACTAGCAACGGAGACCCAGTACTTC
CASSVGLATETQYF
>NA|TRBV25-1|TRBJ1-4|once
TGTGCCAGCAGTGCCGATAGAGCAACTAATGAAAAACTGTTTTTT
CASSADRATNEKLFF
>TRBD1|TRBV4-1|TRBJ2-7|NA
TGCGCCAGCAGCCCTGAACCGGGACAGGGCTACGAGCAGTACTTC
CASSPEPGQGYEQYF
>NA|TRBV28|TRBJ2-1|NA
TGTGCCAGCAGTCTCGGACTCAGCTCCTACAATGAGCAGTTCTTC
CASSLGLSSYNEQFF
>TRBD1|TRBV7-2|TRBJ2-6|NA
TGTGCCAGCAGCTTAGAGCAGGGGGTGGCCAACGTCCTGACTTTC
CASSLEQGVANVLTF
>TRBD2|TRBV27|TRBJ2-7|NA
TGTGCCAGCAGCCCCGGGGCTAGCGGGAACTACGAGCAGTACTTC
CASSPGASGNYEQYF
>TRBD2|TRBV30|TRBJ2-1|NA
TGTGCCTGGAGTAGGCTAGCGGCCAGCGATGAGCAGTTCTTC
CAWSRLAASDEQFF
>TRBD2|TRBV5-6|TRBJ2-7|NA
TGTGCCAGCAGCTTGCCCTATAGGACTAGCGGGAGTGGTTCCTACGAGCAGTACTTC
CASSLPYRTSGSGSYEQYF
>NA|TRBV28|TRBJ2-7|once
TGTGCCAGCAGTCCCCCTTTGGGGCCCCCCGAGCAGTACTTC
CASSPPLGPPEQYF
>TRBD1|TRBV2|TRBJ2-1|NA
TGTGCCAACCTACCGGGACAGGGCATCAATGAGCAGTTCTTC
CANLPGQGINEQFF
>NA|TRBV9|TRBJ1-1|NA
TGTGCCAGCAGCGAGGGGACGAGAGAACAGGGTGAAGCTTTCTTT
CASSEGTREQGEAFF
>TRBD1|TRBV6-6|TRBJ2-5|once
TGTGCCAGCAGTTATTACGGGATGACAGGGGATGAGACCCAGTACTTC
CASSYYGMTGDETQYF
>NA|TRBV4-2|TRBJ2-2|NA
TGTGCCAGCAGCCAAGATCCGGGTTCGAACACCGGGGAGCTGTTTTTT
CASSQDPGSNTGELFF
>NA|TRBV6-1|TRBJ1-3|NA
TGTGCCAGCAGTGAAGCGTGGAGCAGAACTGGAAACACCATATATTTT
CASSEAWSRTGNTIYF
>NA|TRBV7-9|TRBJ2-7|NA
TGTGCCAGCAGGCCTCAGGGTTACGAGCAGTACTTC
CASRPQGYEQYF
>NA|TRBV28|TRBJ2-6|NA
TGTGCCAGCAGTGTAGGCTCTGGGGCCAACGTCCTGACTTTC
CASSVGSGANVLTF
>TRBD2|TRBV29-1|TRBJ2-7|NA
TGCAGCGTTACTGGACTAGCGGGAGTGGTCTACGAGCAGTACTTC
CSVTGLAGVVYEQYF
>TRBD2|TRBV5-5|TRBJ2-1|NA
TGTGCCAGCAGCGTTGGACTAGCGGGAGGCAATGAGCAGTTCTTC
CASSVGLAGGNEQFF